One sample yielded the 8 T cell receptor beta chains listed below, sequenced in a study of control samples from healthy donors and cancer patients (dated by TCRdb to about 2020). Receptors were amplified or captured by the immunoSEQ multiplex PCR assay. This immuneACCESS table, as held by TCRdb, lists in-frame sequences with V and J called but not all clones. Of the missing ones, under half trace to an unresolved V gene in checked studies; the others have no known cause. The sample records fewer than 200,000 clones, 95% to 96% of which are singletons. The ten largest make up just over 1% of the sample. The sequencing input was blood. The receptors were sampled from a woman in her twenties or thirties in good health.

This chain joins TRBV30 and TRBJ1-3; D gene uncertain. Looked up from germline, CDR1 is GTSNPN and CDR2 is SVGIG (reference sequence). Trimming cost V 6 bases and J 0 bases, with 12 bases left between them. CDR3 length: 14 amino acids. Here the CDR3 DNA reads TGTGCCTGCACCGCAGGAAACTCTGGAAACACCATATATTTT. This sequence encodes CACTAGNSGNTIYF. Full variable domain (outside the CDR3, taken from reference TRBV30 and TRBJ1-3): SQTIHQWPATLVQPVGSPLSLECTVEGTSNPNLYWYRQAAGRGLQLLFYSVGIGQISSEVPQNLSASRPQDRQFILSSKKLLLSDSGFYLCACTAGNSGNTIYFGEGSWLTVV.

Details on this clone: Mismatch with germline at one junction end may stem from a read error. CDR3 protein: CASSSGQGRETQYF. The CDR3 DNA reads as TGTGCTAGCAGCTCCGGACAGGGAAGGGAGACCCAGTACTTC. The chain carries TRBV7-7 and TRBJ2-5; 8 nucleotides match TRBD1. In germline, CDR1 is SSHAT, CDR2 FNYEAQ (reference sequence). The CDR3 consists of 14 residues. Based on the CDR3 plus reference TRBV7-7 and TRBJ2-5, the full variable domain is GAGVSQSPRYKVTKRGQDVTLRCDPISSHATLYWYQQALGQGPEFLTYFNYEAQPDKSGLPSDRFSAERPEGSISTLTIQRTEQRDSAMYRCASSSGQGRETQYFGPGTRLLVL.

A few counts support this clone. This chain joins TRBV18 and TRBJ1-4; D gene unclear. CDR3 length equals 13 residues. V was cut by 3 bases and J by 12 bases, with 14 bases left in between. Germline V gives CDR1 KGHSH, CDR2 LQKENI. This CDR3 reads CASSPSLDRELFF. The DNA for the CDR3 is TGTGCCAGCTCACCCTCGTTGGACCGAGAACTGTTTTTT.

V and J are TRBV29-1 and TRBJ2-1; D is perhaps TRBD2 (6 bases). Germline lookup yields CDR1 SQVTM and CDR2 ANQGSEA. V lost 7 bases, J lost 3 bases, and 22 bases lay in between. The CDR3 totals 16 residues. The CDR3 is CSGAGSLAGLYNEQFF. CDR3 bases: TGCAGCGGGGCGGGATCTTTGGCGGGACTCTACAATGAGCAGTTCTTC.

V usage is TRBV5-6 and J usage is TRBJ2-5; D gene ambiguous. Looked up from germline, CDR1 is SGHDT and CDR2 is YYEEEE. CDR3 size: 14 residues. V was clipped by 0 bases and J by 2 bases, with 8 bases between them. DNA for the CDR3: TGTGCCAGCAGCTTGGGGACCCGGCAAGAGACCCAGTACTTC. Its protein is CASSLGTRQETQYF.

The chain carries TRBV5-1 and TRBJ2-3, with a tentative D call TRBD2 (5 bases). This CDR3 region has 15 residues. Deletions cut 1 base from V and 2 bases from J, with 11 bases between. Germline V gene sequence: CDR1 SGHRS, CDR2 YFSETQ. The CDR3 region is CASSLRGLSTDTQYF. The CDR3 bases are TGCGCCAGCAGCTTGAGAGGACTTTCCACAGATACGCAGTATTTT.

This chain joins TRBV7-6 and TRBJ1-1, with a possible D match to TRBD1 (6 bases). The CDR3 length is 15 residues. CDR1 and CDR2 from the germline V gene are SGHVS and FNYEAQ. V lost 9 bases and J 6 bases, leaving 23 bases between the germline ends. CDR3 DNA sequence: TGTGCCAGTAGCCGTAGGGGGGGCGGTACGGCTGAAGCTTTCTTT. Translated, it gives CASSRRGGGTAEAFF.

V usage is TRBV11-2 and J usage is TRBJ2-1, with 12 bases fitting TRBD2. V dropped 8 bases and J dropped 6; count of bases not matched to a gene: 11. The CDR3 extends over 16 amino acids. The germline CDR1 and CDR2 sequences are SGHAT and FQNNGV. The CDR3 loop is CASATSGSSSGNEQFF. CDR3 DNA sequence: TGTGCCAGCGCGACTAGCGGGAGCTCATCGGGCAATGAGCAGTTCTTC.